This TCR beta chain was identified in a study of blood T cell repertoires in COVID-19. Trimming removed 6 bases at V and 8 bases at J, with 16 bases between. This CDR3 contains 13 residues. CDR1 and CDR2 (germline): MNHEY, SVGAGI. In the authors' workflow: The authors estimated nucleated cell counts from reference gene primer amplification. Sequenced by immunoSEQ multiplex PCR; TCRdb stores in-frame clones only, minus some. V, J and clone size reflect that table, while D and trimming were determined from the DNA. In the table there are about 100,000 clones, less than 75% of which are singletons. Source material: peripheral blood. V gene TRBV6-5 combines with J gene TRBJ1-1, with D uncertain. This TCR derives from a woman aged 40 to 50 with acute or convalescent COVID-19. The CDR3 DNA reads TGTGCCAGCAGAACCTCCGGGTGGCGGGAAGCTTTCTTT. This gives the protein CASRTSGWREAFF.